The clone carrying this TCR beta chain has ten or more counts. TCRdb's copy holds only in-frame clones and misses some; the assay was immunoSEQ multiplex PCR. The sample yields 100,000 to 150,000 clones, roughly 86% seen once. The CDR3 spans 15 residues. Germline V CDR1 and CDR2: LNHDA, SQIVND (reference sequence). V was clipped by 1 base and J by 5 bases; unmatched bases: 3. The data derive from a study of blood T cell repertoires in COVID-19. This chain links TRBV19 with TRBJ2-1; 9 nucleotides match TRBD2. The sequencing sample was made of peripheral blood. This clonotype originated in an older woman with COVID-19, enrolled during active disease. The CDR3 spells CASSIGGGGHNEQFF. As DNA, the CDR3 is TGTGCCAGTAGTATAGGCGGGGGGGGACACAATGAGCAGTTCTTC.